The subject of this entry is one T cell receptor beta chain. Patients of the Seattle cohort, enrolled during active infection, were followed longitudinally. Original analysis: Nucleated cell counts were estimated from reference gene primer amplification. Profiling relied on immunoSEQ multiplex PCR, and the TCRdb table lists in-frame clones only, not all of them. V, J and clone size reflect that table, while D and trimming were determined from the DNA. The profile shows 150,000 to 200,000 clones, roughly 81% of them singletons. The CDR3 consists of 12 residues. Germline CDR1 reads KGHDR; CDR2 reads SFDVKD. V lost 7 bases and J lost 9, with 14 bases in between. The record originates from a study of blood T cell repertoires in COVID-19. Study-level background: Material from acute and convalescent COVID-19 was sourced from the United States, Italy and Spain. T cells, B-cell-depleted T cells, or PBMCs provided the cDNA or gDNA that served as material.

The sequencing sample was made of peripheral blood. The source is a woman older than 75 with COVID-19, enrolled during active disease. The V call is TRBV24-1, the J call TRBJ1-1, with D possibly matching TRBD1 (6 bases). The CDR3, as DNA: TGTGCCACCAGGGACCCGGACAGCAAAGCTTTCTTT. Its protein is CATRDPDSKAFF.